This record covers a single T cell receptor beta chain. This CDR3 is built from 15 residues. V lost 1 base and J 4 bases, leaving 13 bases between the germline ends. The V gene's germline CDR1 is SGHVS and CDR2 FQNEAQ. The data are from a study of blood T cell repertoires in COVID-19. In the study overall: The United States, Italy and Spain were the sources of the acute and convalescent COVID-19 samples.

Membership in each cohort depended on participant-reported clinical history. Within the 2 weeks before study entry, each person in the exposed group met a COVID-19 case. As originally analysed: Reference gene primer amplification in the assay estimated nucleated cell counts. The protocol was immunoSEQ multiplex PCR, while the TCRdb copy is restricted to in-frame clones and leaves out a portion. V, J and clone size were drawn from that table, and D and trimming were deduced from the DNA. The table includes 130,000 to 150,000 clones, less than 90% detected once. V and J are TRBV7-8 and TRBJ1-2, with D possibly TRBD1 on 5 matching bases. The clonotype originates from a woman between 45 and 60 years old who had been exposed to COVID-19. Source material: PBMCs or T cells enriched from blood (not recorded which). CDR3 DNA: TGTGCCAGCAGCTTAGACCCGGGGGATTTCTATGGCTACACCTTC. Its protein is CASSLDPGDFYGYTF.